Here is one T cell receptor (beta chain) with its context. Germline assignment: CDR1 LNHDA and CDR2 SQIVND (reference sequence). The CDR3 extends over 12 amino acids. With V trimmed by 10 bases and J by 9 bases, 10 bases remained unmatched. Random-hexamer reverse transcription was applied to roughly 0.5 to 1 ug RNA. A single record per CDR3 protein comes from TCRdb applying MiXCR to the immunoSEQ multiplex PCR reads. The repertoire has 140,000 to 150,000 distinct CDR3 sequences, approximately 95% of them found once; the top ten carry less than 0.085%. This sample was included in a study of CD8 T cells in Susac syndrome.

The V gene is TRBV19, the J gene TRBJ2-7; TRBD1 agrees at 9 bases. The receptor's source is a human donor with Susac syndrome. Source material: CD4+ T cells from PBMCs. CDR3: CATRDRDVGQYF. The CDR3 DNA reads as TGTGCCACCCGGGACAGGGACGTGGGGCAGTACTTC.